The present T cell receptor (beta chain) was sequenced within a study of blood T cell repertoires in COVID-19. Study details: Sites across the United States, Italy and Spain contributed samples from acute and convalescent COVID-19.

V gave up 3 bases and J gave up 1 base, with 12 bases separating them. The CDR3 spans 15 residues. Germline-derived CDR1 and CDR2 are SGHTA and FQGNSA. Authors' processing steps: Amplification with reference gene primers provided the estimates of nucleated cell counts. Some clones are missing from TCRdb's copy, which holds only in-frame ones; the method was immunoSEQ multiplex PCR. The DNA was the basis for D and trimming; V, J and clone size are from that table. Of more than 100,000 clones detected, over 75% appear once; the ten largest clones hold approximately 11%. The clonotype was recovered from a man aged 80 or over with acute or convalescent COVID-19. The chain joins TRBV7-2 to TRBJ1-1, with a weak D call TRBD1 (5 bases). Sequenced material: peripheral blood. The CDR3 DNA follows: TGTGCCAGCAGCTTTACGGGTACAGGGAACACTGAAGCTTTCTTT. Translation: CASSFTGTGNTEAFF.